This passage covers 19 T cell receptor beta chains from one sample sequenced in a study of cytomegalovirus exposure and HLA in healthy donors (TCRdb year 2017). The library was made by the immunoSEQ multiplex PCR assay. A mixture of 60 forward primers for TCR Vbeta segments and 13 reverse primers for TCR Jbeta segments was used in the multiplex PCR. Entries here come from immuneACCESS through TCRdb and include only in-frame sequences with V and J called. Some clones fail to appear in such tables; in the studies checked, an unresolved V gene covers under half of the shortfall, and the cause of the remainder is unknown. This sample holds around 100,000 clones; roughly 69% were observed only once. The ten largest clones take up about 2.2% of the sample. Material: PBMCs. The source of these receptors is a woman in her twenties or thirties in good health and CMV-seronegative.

In DNA form, the CDR3 reads TGTGCCAGCAGTTACGGGCCGTACAGGGATCAGCCCCAGCATTTT. Amino acids: CASSYGPYRDQPQHF. This rearrangement joins TRBV6-6 to TRBJ1-5, with D perhaps TRBD1 (6 bases). V lost 2 bases and J lost 5, with 13 bases in between. The CDR3 totals 15 residues. Germline CDR1 MNHNY, CDR2 SVGAGI (reference sequence).

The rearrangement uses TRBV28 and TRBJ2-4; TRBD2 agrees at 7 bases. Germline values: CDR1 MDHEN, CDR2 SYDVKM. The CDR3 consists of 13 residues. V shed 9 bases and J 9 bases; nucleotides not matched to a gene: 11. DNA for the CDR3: TGTGCCAGGACTGCGGGAGATGGTGGCATTCAGTACTTC. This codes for CARTAGDGGIQYF.

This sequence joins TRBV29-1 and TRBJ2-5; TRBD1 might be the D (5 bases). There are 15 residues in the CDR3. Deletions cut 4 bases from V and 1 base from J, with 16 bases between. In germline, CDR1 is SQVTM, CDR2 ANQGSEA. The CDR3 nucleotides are TGCAGCGTTGTTAAACAACACAGGACCCAAGAGACCCAGTACTTC. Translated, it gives CSVVKQHRTQETQYF. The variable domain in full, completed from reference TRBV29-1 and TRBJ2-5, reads SAVISQKPSRDICQRGTSLTIQCQVDSQVTMMFWYRQQPGQSLTLIATANQGSEATYESGFVIDKFPISRPNLTFSTLTVSNMSPEDSSIYLCSVVKQHRTQETQYFGPGTRLLVL.

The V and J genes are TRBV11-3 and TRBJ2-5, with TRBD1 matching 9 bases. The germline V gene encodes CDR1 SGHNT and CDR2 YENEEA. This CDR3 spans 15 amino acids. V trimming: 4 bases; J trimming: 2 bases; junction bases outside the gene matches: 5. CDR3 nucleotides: TGTGCCAGCAGCTCGGGACAGGGAGGTCAAGAGACCCAGTACTTC. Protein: CASSSGQGGQETQYF.

The CDR3: CASSVTGTGESGANVLTF. Written as DNA, the CDR3 is TGCGCCAGCAGCGTAACCGGGACAGGGGAGTCCGGGGCCAACGTCCTGACTTTC. The chain carries TRBV5-1 and TRBJ2-6, with 10 bases identical to TRBD1. The germline CDR1 and CDR2 sequences are SGHRS and YFSETQ. The CDR3 contains 18 residues. The junction had 11 bases not matched to a gene; V was cut back by 4 bases and J by 4 bases.

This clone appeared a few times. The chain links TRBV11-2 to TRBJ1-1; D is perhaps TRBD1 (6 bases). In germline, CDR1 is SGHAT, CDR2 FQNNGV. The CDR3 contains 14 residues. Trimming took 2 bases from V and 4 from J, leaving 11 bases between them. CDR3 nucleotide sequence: TGTGCCAGCAGCTTATTGGGGGCCGGCACTGAAGCTTTCTTT. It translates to CASSLLGAGTEAFF. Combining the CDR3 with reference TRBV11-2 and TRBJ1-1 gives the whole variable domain EAGVAQSPRYKIIEKRQSVAFWCNPISGHATLYWYQQILGQGPKLLIQFQNNGVVDDSQLPKDRFSAERLKGVDSTLKIQPAKLEDSAVYLCASSLLGAGTEAFFGQGTRLTVV.

The CDR3 sequence is CASSKDRGYGYTF. DNA for the CDR3: TGTGCCAGCAGCAAGGACAGGGGATACGGCTACACCTTC. This chain connects TRBV14 to TRBJ1-2, with 9 nucleotides matching TRBD1. Germline V gene data show CDR1 as SGHDN and CDR2 as FVKESK. The CDR3 is 13 amino acids. V lost 5 bases to trimming and J lost 8 bases; unmatched junction nucleotides: 6.

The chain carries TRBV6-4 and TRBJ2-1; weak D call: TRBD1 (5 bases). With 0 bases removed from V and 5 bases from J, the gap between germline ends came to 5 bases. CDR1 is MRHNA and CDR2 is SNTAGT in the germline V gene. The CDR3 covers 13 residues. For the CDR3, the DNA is TGTGCCAGCAGTGACTCGGGGCACAATGAGCAGTTCTTC. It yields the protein CASSDSGHNEQFF.

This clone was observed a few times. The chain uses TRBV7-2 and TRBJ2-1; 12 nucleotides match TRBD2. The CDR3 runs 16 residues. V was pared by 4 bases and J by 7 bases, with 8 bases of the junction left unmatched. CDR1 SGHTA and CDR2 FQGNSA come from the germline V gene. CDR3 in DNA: TGTGCCAGCAGCTCCTGGACTAGCGGGATAGGGAATGAGCAGTTCTTC. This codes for CASSSWTSGIGNEQFF.

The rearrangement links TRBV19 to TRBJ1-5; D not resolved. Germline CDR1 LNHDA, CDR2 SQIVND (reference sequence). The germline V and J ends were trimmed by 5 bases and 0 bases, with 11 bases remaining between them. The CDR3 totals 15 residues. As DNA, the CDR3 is TGTGCCAGTAGTTGGAGAGGAGATAGCAATCAGCCCCAGCATTTT. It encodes CASSWRGDSNQPQHF.

In DNA form, the CDR3 reads TGTGCCAGCAGCTTAGGAGCGGGGGATACGCAGTATTTT. As protein: CASSLGAGDTQYF. V gene TRBV7-8 combines with J gene TRBJ2-3; 7 bases map to TRBD2. There are 13 residues in the CDR3. Germline values: CDR1 SGHVS, CDR2 FQNEAQ. V shed 1 base, J shed 6 bases, and the junction held 1 base outside the gene matches.

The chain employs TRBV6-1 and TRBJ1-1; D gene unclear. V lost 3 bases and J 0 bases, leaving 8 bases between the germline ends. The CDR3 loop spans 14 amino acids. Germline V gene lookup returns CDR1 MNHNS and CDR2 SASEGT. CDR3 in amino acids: CASSEAPLNTEAFF. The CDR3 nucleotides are TGTGCCAGCAGTGAGGCACCTCTGAACACTGAAGCTTTCTTT.

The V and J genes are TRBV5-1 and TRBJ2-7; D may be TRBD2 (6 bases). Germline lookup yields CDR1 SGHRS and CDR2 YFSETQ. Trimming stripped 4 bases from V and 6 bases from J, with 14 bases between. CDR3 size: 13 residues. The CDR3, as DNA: TGCGCCAGCAGCGTTACTAGCTCGTCCGAGCAGTACTTC. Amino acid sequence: CASSVTSSSEQYF.

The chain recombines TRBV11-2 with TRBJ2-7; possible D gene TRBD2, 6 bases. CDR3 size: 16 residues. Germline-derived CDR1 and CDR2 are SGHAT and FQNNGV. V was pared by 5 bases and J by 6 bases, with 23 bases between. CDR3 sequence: CASSNSEAGGVFEQYF. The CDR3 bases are TGTGCCAGCAGCAACTCCGAGGCGGGCGGGGTTTTCGAGCAGTACTTC.

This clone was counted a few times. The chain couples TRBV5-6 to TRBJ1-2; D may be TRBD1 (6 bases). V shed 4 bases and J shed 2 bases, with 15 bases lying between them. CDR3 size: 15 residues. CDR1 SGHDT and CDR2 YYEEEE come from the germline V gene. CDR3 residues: CASSTWTARNYGYTF. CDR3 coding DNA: TGTGCCAGCAGCACTTGGACAGCTCGGAACTATGGCTACACCTTC.

The CDR3, as DNA: TGTGCCAGCAGTGAATTCACCAGGGCTTTTCAGTACTTC. This gives the protein CASSEFTRAFQYF. This rearrangement joins TRBV25-1 to TRBJ2-4; possible D gene TRBD1, 5 bases. The length of the CDR3 is 13 residues. Germline CDR1 reads MGHDK; CDR2 reads SYGVNS. V was cut by 1 base and J by 11 bases, with 12 bases left in between.

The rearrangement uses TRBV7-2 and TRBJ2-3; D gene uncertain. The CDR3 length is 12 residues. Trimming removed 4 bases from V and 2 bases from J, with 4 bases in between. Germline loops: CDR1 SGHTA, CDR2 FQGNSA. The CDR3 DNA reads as TGTGCCAGCAGCTACTCCACAGATACGCAGTATTTT. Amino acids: CASSYSTDTQYF.

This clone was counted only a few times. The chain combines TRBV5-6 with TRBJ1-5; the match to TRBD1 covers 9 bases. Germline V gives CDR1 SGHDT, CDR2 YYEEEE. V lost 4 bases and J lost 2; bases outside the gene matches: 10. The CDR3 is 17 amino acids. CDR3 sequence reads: CASSGSGTGTGNQPQHF. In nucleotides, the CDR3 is TGTGCCAGCAGCGGCTCCGGGACAGGGACCGGCAATCAGCCCCAGCATTTT.

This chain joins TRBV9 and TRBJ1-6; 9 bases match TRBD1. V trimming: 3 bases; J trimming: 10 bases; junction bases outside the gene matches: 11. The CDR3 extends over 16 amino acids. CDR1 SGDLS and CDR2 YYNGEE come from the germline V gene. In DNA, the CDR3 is TGTGCCAGCAGCGCCGCCTCCGGGACAGGGTGGTCACCCCTCCACTTT. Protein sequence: CASSAASGTGWSPLHF.